This T cell receptor (beta chain) comes out of a study of blood T cell repertoires in COVID-19. Overall study context: Both acute and convalescent COVID-19 samples were obtained from the United States, Italy and Spain. PBMCs, B-cell-depleted T cells, or T cells provided the cDNA or gDNA that made up the material.

Trimming took 2 bases from V and 2 from J; bases not matched to a gene: 3. Germline CDR1 is SEHNR and CDR2 is FQNEAQ (reference sequence). This CDR3 has 14 residues. Original processing methods: How many nucleated cells were present was estimated from reference gene primer amplification. Data came from immunoSEQ multiplex PCR; TCRdb stores just in-frame clones and leaves some out. D and trimming come from the DNA, and the V and J calls and clone size come from that table. The table has around 90,000 clones, under 90% seen once. Material for sequencing was peripheral blood. The clonotype originates from a human donor in a cohort sampled during active COVID-19. The V gene is TRBV7-9, the J gene TRBJ2-7; 7 bases are shared with TRBD1. The CDR3 here is CASSLLQGAYEQYF. CDR3 nucleotides: TGTGCCAGCAGCTTACTCCAGGGGGCCTACGAGCAGTACTTC.